These T cell receptor beta chains were read from a single sample in a study of cytomegalovirus exposure and HLA in healthy donors. Generated by immunoSEQ multiplex PCR, the TCRdb table keeps only in-frame clones and is missing some. The data show about 140,000 clones, around two thirds seen once. Sequencing used PBMCs. These TCRs come from a man younger than 45 in good health and CMV-seropositive. Both conserved end residues are part of each CDR3. The D gene is left open where the match is weak. Only part of the rows carry a size: once, few, many, or a class if the clone is expanded.

clone_size	d_call	j_call	v_call	cdr3_aa	cdr3_nt
once	-	TRBJ2-7	TRBV4-2	CASSQAGSPYEQYF	TGTGCCAGCAGCCAAGCCGGGTCCCCCTACGAGCAGTACTTC
-	-	TRBJ2-6	TRBV21-1	CASSIPGQGGSGANVLTF	TGTGCCAGCAGCATACCGGGACAGGGGGGTTCTGGGGCCAACGTCCTGACTTTC
-	-	TRBJ1-3	TRBV10-1	CASNSGSSGNTIYF	TGCGCCAGCAATTCGGGAAGCTCTGGAAACACCATATATTTT
-	TRBD1	TRBJ2-2	TRBV6-1	CASSEVGTGNTGELFF	TGTGCCAGCAGTGAAGTAGGGACAGGGAATACCGGGGAGCTGTTTTTT
few	TRBD1	TRBJ2-7	TRBV28	CASSSAGGDDEQYF	TGTGCCAGCAGTTCAGCAGGGGGAGACGACGAGCAGTACTTC
once	-	TRBJ1-4	TRBV5-1	CASRFDLGNEKLFF	TGCGCCAGCAGATTCGACCTAGGTAATGAAAAACTGTTTTTT
-	-	TRBJ1-2	TRBV6-5	CASSYSRFGYTF	TGTGCCAGCAGTTACTCGAGGTTCGGCTACACCTTC
-	TRBD1	TRBJ1-2	TRBV4-2	CASSHPGQDLNYGYTF	TGTGCCAGCAGCCACCCTGGACAGGACCTCAACTATGGCTACACCTTC
-	-	TRBJ2-1	TRBV7-9	CASSLSSGPNEQFF	TGTGCCAGCAGCTTAAGTAGCGGACCCAATGAGCAGTTCTTC
-	-	TRBJ2-3	TRBV7-9	CASSLAVVTDTQYF	TGTGCCAGCAGCTTAGCCGTCGTCACAGATACGCAGTATTTT
few	-	TRBJ1-1	TRBV18	CASSRINTVARGAFF	TGTGCCAGCTCACGGATTAACACAGTGGCCAGGGGAGCTTTCTTT
-	TRBD2	TRBJ2-3	TRBV19	CATGTSGSTDTQYF	TGTGCCACCGGGACTAGCGGGAGCACAGATACGCAGTATTTT
-	TRBD1	TRBJ1-1	TRBV2	CASSESRQGRTEAFF	TGTGCCAGCAGTGAGAGCCGACAGGGGAGGACTGAAGCTTTCTTT
-	TRBD1	TRBJ1-1	TRBV7-2	CASSLDQDRVGGGRTEAFF	TGTGCCAGCAGCTTAGATCAGGACAGGGTTGGGGGGGGTCGAACTGAAGCTTTCTTT
-	-	TRBJ2-7	TRBV7-3	CASSLRPGSSSYEQYF	TGTGCCAGCAGCCTACGACCGGGATCGAGCTCCTACGAGCAGTACTTC
-	TRBD1	TRBJ2-2	TRBV29-1	CSADRGNTGELFF	TGCAGCGCAGACAGGGGGAACACCGGGGAGCTGTTTTTT
-	-	TRBJ1-3	TRBV5-1	CASSPLRDGSSGNTIYF	TGCGCCAGCAGCCCCCTTCGGGACGGGAGCTCTGGAAACACCATATATTTT
-	-	TRBJ2-1	TRBV28	CASSRGTNYNEQFF	TGTGCCAGCAGCCGCGGGACCAACTACAATGAGCAGTTCTTC
-	TRBD1	TRBJ2-5	TRBV11-3	CASSLRQGAGETQYF	TGTGCCAGCAGCCTACGACAGGGGGCGGGGGAGACCCAGTACTTC
-	TRBD2	TRBJ2-1	TRBV4-1	CASSQLAVYNEQFF	TGCGCCAGCAGCCAACTAGCGGTCTACAATGAGCAGTTCTTC
-	TRBD2	TRBJ2-1	TRBV7-3	CASSFLAGGNNEQFF	TGTGCCAGCAGCTTCCTCGCGGGAGGAAACAATGAGCAGTTCTTC
-	-	TRBJ2-7	TRBV2	CASSESDTWEQYF	TGTGCCAGCAGTGAATCAGACACCTGGGAGCAGTACTTC
-	TRBD1	TRBJ1-2	TRBV27	CASSNLDRGGGYTF	TGTGCCAGCAGTAACCTGGACAGGGGCGGCGGCTACACCTTC
-	-	TRBJ1-5	TRBV19	CASSADRIWSNQPQHF	TGTGCCAGTAGTGCAGACAGGATATGGAGCAATCAGCCCCAGCATTTT